This TCR beta chain was identified during a study of blood T cell repertoires in COVID-19. Study context: Material from acute and convalescent COVID-19 was sourced from the United States, Italy and Spain.

Assay: immunoSEQ multiplex PCR; the TCRdb copy retains only in-frame clones and omits some. The sample yields approximately 350,000 clones, roughly 90% seen once. V was clipped by 2 bases and J by 5 bases, with 24 bases between them. This CDR3 region has 18 residues. CDR1 and CDR2 (germline): SGHRS, YFSETQ. This rearrangement joins TRBV5-1 to TRBJ2-3, with a weak D call TRBD1 (6 bases). Sequencing used peripheral blood. The source is a man aged 40-50 years with acute or convalescent COVID-19. This CDR3 is CASSFSLRGGEGGDTQYF. CDR3 DNA: TGCGCCAGCAGCTTTTCCCTGCGAGGGGGAGAGGGCGGAGATACGCAGTATTTT.